The present T cell receptor (beta chain) was sequenced within a study of T cell changes during pregnancy in multiple sclerosis. Generated by immunoSEQ multiplex PCR, the TCRdb table keeps only in-frame clones and is missing some. The table lists tens of thousands of clones, around 93% of them singletons. The CDR3 has 13 amino acids. V trimming: 10 bases; J trimming: 6 bases; junction bases outside the gene matches: 10. Germline V CDR1 and CDR2: ENHRY, SYGVKD. The chain carries TRBV10-3 and TRBJ2-7; 9 positions agree with TRBD1. Sequencing used peripheral blood, obtained before pregnancy. The TCR comes from a female donor with multiple sclerosis, enrolled in a pregnancy study. The DNA of the CDR3 is TGTGCCACCGGGACAGGGTACTTTGGCGAGCAGTACTTC. It translates to CATGTGYFGEQYF.